This T cell receptor (beta chain) was sequenced in a study of T cells after yellow fever vaccination. Study background: Sorting by CD3, CD45RA, CCR7 and CD95 gave EM, EMRA, CM and Tscm subsets. The SMART-Seq v4 Ultra Low Input method served to prepare the low-cell-number fractions.

Germline CDR1 LNHDA, CDR2 SQIVND (reference sequence). The CDR3 consists of 15 residues. V was cut by 7 bases and J by 2 bases, with 15 bases left in between. Regarding the study as a whole: Booster samples showed a return of most primary-vaccination clones (under 98% CD4, about 85% CD8).

For TCR, cDNA came from 5'RACE template switching, which added a universal primer site and UMIs. TCRdb fed the 5' RACE reads into MiXCR, producing one record per CDR3 protein. The data show roughly 15,000 distinct CDR3 sequences, 4% seen once. Many counts were recorded for this clonotype. Here the sequenced sample was PBMCs, either bulk or a sorted T-cell subset (CD4+, CD8+, memory, or dextramer-sorted; not recorded which), taken 15 days after the yellow fever booster vaccination. J is TRBJ1-5 and V is TRBV19, with a tentative D call TRBD1 (5 bases). The sequence derives from a man aged 30 to 45 who received the YFV17D yellow fever vaccine. In DNA, the CDR3 is TGTGCCAGTACGGGGGGACGGGCTGGCAATCAGCCCCAGCATTTT. It is translated as CASTGGRAGNQPQHF.